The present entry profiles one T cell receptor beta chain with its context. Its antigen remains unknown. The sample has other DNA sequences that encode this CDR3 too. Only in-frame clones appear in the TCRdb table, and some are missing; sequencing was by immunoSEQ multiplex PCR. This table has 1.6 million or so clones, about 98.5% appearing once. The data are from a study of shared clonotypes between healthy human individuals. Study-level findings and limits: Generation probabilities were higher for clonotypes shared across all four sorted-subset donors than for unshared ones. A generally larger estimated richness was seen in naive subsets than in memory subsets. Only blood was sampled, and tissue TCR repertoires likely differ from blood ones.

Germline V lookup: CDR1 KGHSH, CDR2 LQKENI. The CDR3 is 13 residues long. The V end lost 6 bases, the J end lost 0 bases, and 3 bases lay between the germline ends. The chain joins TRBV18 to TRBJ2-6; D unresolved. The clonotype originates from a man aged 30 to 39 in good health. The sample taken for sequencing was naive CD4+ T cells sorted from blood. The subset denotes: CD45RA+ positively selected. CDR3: CASSPSGANVLTF. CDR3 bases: TGTGCCAGCTCCCCCTCTGGGGCCAACGTCCTGACTTTC.